This TCR beta chain originates from a study of blood T cell repertoires in COVID-19. Trimming cost V 5 bases and J 1 base, with 11 bases left between them. CDR3 size: 14 residues. CDR1 is SEHNR, CDR2 FQNEAQ, per germline (reference sequence). In the source study's methods: Researchers report that nucleated cell counts were estimated from reference gene primer amplification. Some clones are missing from TCRdb's copy, which holds only in-frame ones; the method was immunoSEQ multiplex PCR. V, J and clone size derive from that table, while D and trimming were established from the DNA sequence. Of approximately 250,000 clones listed, just under 85% are singletons.

Source material: peripheral blood. The clonotype comes from a man aged 50 or older with acute or convalescent COVID-19. The chain joins TRBV7-9 to TRBJ1-1, with D tentatively TRBD1 (6 bases). DNA for the CDR3: TGTGCCAGCAGCACCTGGACAGCGAACACTGAAGCTTTCTTT. Translation gives CASSTWTANTEAFF.